Each of the 22 T cell receptor beta chains below was sequenced from the same sample in a study of blood T cell repertoires in COVID-19. Profiling relied on immunoSEQ multiplex PCR, and the TCRdb table lists in-frame clones only, not all of them. The sample holds about 160,000 clones, roughly 84% seen once. Sequencing was performed on PBMCs or T cells enriched from blood (not recorded which). All receptors derive from a man in his sixties who had recovered from COVID-19.

This clone was detected only a few times. The chain recombines TRBV6-6 with TRBJ2-1, with a weak D call TRBD1 (6 bases). The CDR3 extends over 14 amino acids. Trimming cost V 10 bases and J 9 bases, with 22 bases left between them. Germline V CDR1 and CDR2: MNHNY, SVGAGI (reference sequence). This chain's CDR3 is CATCRGTPRGEQFF. For the CDR3, the DNA is TGTGCCACCTGCCGAGGGACACCTCGTGGTGAGCAGTTCTTC.

This clone was observed a handful of times. The chain joins TRBV3-1 (or the pseudogene TRBV3-2) to TRBJ2-1; the match to TRBD2 covers 9 bases. V lost 1 base, J lost 4 bases, and 5 bases stayed unmatched. This CDR3 is 16 amino acids long. The V gene's germline CDR1 is LGHDT and CDR2 YNNKEL (reference sequence). The CDR3 DNA sequence: TGTGCCAGCAGCCAAGTTAGGCTAGCGGGATACAATGAGCAGTTCTTC. This encodes CASSQVRLAGYNEQFF.

The chain recombines TRBV14 with TRBJ2-7; a possible D gene is TRBD1 (6 bases). Germline CDR1 reads SGHDN; CDR2 reads FVKESK. This CDR3 is built from 16 residues. Trimming pared 4 bases from V and 6 bases from J, leaving 22 bases between. CDR3 DNA: TGTGCCAGCAGCCCTCGAGGGGCAGGGGTCTTCGGCGAGCAGTACTTC. This encodes CASSPRGAGVFGEQYF.

The chain employs TRBV28 and TRBJ2-7, with D tentatively TRBD1 (6 bases). V was pared by 6 bases and J by 0 bases, with 15 bases between. CDR1 and CDR2 from the germline V gene are MDHEN and SYDVKM. The CDR3 runs to 15 residues. Written as DNA, the CDR3 is TGTGCCAGCAGACTCGGGACACAACCCTCCTACGAGCAGTACTTC. It is translated as CASRLGTQPSYEQYF.

The V call is TRBV27, the J call TRBJ2-1; 7 bases agree with TRBD2. This CDR3 is built from 16 residues. Germline-derived CDR1 and CDR2 are MNHEY and SMNVEV (reference sequence). V lost 0 bases to trimming and J lost 4 bases; unmatched junction nucleotides: 6. This CDR3 reads CASSLSGGRKYNEQFF. In DNA, the CDR3 is TGTGCCAGCAGTTTATCTGGCGGGAGAAAATACAATGAGCAGTTCTTC.

The chain carries TRBV2 and TRBJ1-2; D is possibly TRBD1 (6 bases). V was pared by 4 bases and J by 4 bases, with 13 bases between. The CDR3 is made up of 14 amino acids. The germline CDR1 and CDR2 sequences are SNHLY and FYNNEI. This CDR3 reads CASSGGGGVYGYTF. The CDR3 DNA follows: TGTGCCAGCAGTGGCGGGGGGGGCGTCTATGGCTACACCTTC.

This clone was counted once. This chain connects TRBV3-1 (or the pseudogene TRBV3-2) to TRBJ2-2; 14 bases match TRBD2. Germline-derived CDR1 and CDR2 are LGHDT and YNNKEL (reference sequence). The CDR3 contains 18 residues. Trimming at V came to 4 bases and at J to 0 bases, leaving 4 bases not matched to a gene. The chain's CDR3 is CASSLGLAGGTNTGELFF. For the CDR3, the DNA is TGTGCCAGCAGCCTAGGACTAGCGGGGGGCACGAACACCGGGGAGCTGTTTTTT.

V gene TRBV6-1 combines with J gene TRBJ2-3; D is unresolved. CDR1 is MNHNS and CDR2 is SASEGT in the germline V gene. The CDR3 has 14 residues. V was cut by 1 base and J by 3 bases, with 8 bases left in between. The CDR3: CASSEGFSTDTQYF. In nucleotides, the CDR3 is TGTGCCAGCAGTGAAGGTTTTTCGACAGATACGCAGTATTTT.

The chain recombines TRBV19 with TRBJ2-1; D is possibly TRBD2 (5 bases). V was clipped by 3 bases and J by 10 bases, with 10 bases between them. Germline-derived CDR1 and CDR2 are LNHDA and SQIVND (reference sequence). CDR3 length equals 12 residues. CDR3 nucleotide sequence: TGTGCCAGTAGTATGGGAGTTGGGGAGCAGTTCTTC. This translates into CASSMGVGEQFF.

The chain links TRBV4-2 to TRBJ2-7; D is ambiguous. The germline gives CDR1 LGHNA, CDR2 YNFKEQ. V shed 0 bases and J shed 2 bases, with 11 bases lying between them. CDR3 size: 15 residues. The CDR3 region is CASSQDLGYTYEQYF. CDR3 nucleotides: TGTGCCAGCAGCCAAGATCTGGGCTACACCTACGAGCAGTACTTC.

The chain couples TRBV7-9 to TRBJ2-2, with D possibly matching TRBD1 (6 bases). The germline V gene has CDR1 SEHNR and CDR2 FQNEAQ (reference sequence). The CDR3 covers 15 residues. V lost 6 bases to trimming and J lost 4 bases, with 15 bases between them. In DNA form, the CDR3 reads TGTGCCAGCAGTCCAGGACAGCCGGGCACCGGGGAGCTGTTTTTT. This sequence encodes CASSPGQPGTGELFF.

The chain combines TRBV2 with TRBJ1-6; 12 nucleotides line up with TRBD1. Losses at the gene ends were 4 bases for V and 14 bases for J; bases not matched to a gene: 9. The CDR3 runs 15 residues. Germline V lookup: CDR1 SNHLY, CDR2 FYNNEI. CDR3 bases: TGTGCCAGCAGTGCGGGACAGGGGGCTTTACAGACCCTCCACTTT. Protein: CASSAGQGALQTLHF. Together with reference TRBV2 and TRBJ1-6, the CDR3 gives the full variable domain: EPEVTQTPSHQVTQMGQEVILRCVPISNHLYFYWYRQILGQKVEFLVSFYNNEISEKSEIFDDQFSVERPDGSNFTLKIRSTKLEDSAMYFCASSAGQGALQTLHFGNGTRLTVT.

This sequence joins TRBV7-3 and TRBJ1-5; D gene ambiguous. Deletions cut 5 bases from V and 9 bases from J, with 11 bases between. CDR1 and CDR2 from the germline V gene are SGHTA and FQGTGA. This CDR3 has 12 residues. The CDR3 DNA is TGTGCCAGCAGCCGTCCCGGTGGGCCCCAGCATTTT. Protein: CASSRPGGPQHF.

J is TRBJ2-1 and V is TRBV18; perhaps TRBD2 as D (5 bases). The CDR3 length is 16 residues. V shed 2 bases and J shed 6 bases, with 17 bases lying between them. The germline CDR1 and CDR2 sequences are KGHSH and LQKENI. CDR3 amino acids: CASSPSRTGNRNEQFF. CDR3 sequence (DNA): TGTGCCAGCTCACCAAGTCGGACCGGGAATCGCAATGAGCAGTTCTTC.

The V and J genes are TRBV28 and TRBJ2-4; D perhaps matches TRBD1 (5 bases). V gave up 3 bases and J gave up 1 base, with 10 bases separating them. Germline V gives CDR1 MDHEN, CDR2 SYDVKM. The CDR3 spans 15 residues. The CDR3 here is CASSFAGMAKNIQYF. The CDR3 DNA sequence: TGTGCCAGCAGTTTCGCAGGGATGGCCAAAAACATTCAGTACTTC.

CDR3 sequence (DNA): TGTGCCAGCAGCGTAGTCGGGGGAGGAAGAACAGATACGCAGTATTTT. This sequence encodes CASSVVGGGRTDTQYF. The J gene is TRBJ2-3, the V gene TRBV9, with a possible D match to TRBD2 (6 bases). The germline gives CDR1 SGDLS, CDR2 YYNGEE. This CDR3 has 16 residues. V was pared by 0 bases and J by 3 bases, with 14 bases between.

This clone was seen a single time. This chain joins TRBV9 and TRBJ2-1; TRBD2 matches at 8 bases. The length of the CDR3 is 15 residues. The V gene's germline CDR1 is SGDLS and CDR2 YYNGEE. After removal of 4 bases from V and 4 bases from J, the junction contained 7 bases not matched to a gene. In DNA, the CDR3 is TGTGCCAGCAGCTATATGACGGGAGGGTACAATGAGCAGTTCTTC. Translated, it gives CASSYMTGGYNEQFF.

The sample holds one count of this clone. One end of the junction is discordant with germline, which a read error may explain. The chain employs TRBV6-5 and TRBJ1-1; D gene ambiguous. Germline values: CDR1 MNHEY, CDR2 SVGAGI. The length of the CDR3 is 13 residues. Written as DNA, the CDR3 is TGTGCCAGCAGTTACTCGAGGGTTGGTGCCCAACACTTT. It codes for CASSYSRVGAQHF.

J is TRBJ2-1 and V is TRBV28; D possibly corresponds to TRBD2 (5 bases). Trimming left V 5 bases short and J 6 bases short, with 23 bases between. The CDR3 sequence is 17 residues long. Per the germline V gene, CDR1 is MDHEN and CDR2 is SYDVKM. As DNA, the CDR3 is TGTGCCAGCAGTCCCGACCCCCCGAGGGCTCGGTTCAATGAGCAGTTCTTC. Translated: CASSPDPPRARFNEQFF.

The rearrangement joins TRBV5-1 to TRBJ1-5; D is unresolved. The CDR3 sequence is 15 residues long. V was pared by 2 bases and J by 5 bases, with 14 bases between. Looked up from germline, CDR1 is SGHRS and CDR2 is YFSETQ. For the CDR3, the DNA is TGCGCCAGCAGCTTAAACTTCAACAGAGATCAGCCCCAGCATTTT. Translating it yields CASSLNFNRDQPQHF.

This clone was detected once. This rearrangement joins TRBV6-5 to TRBJ1-2; no clear D gene. From germline, CDR1 is MNHEY and CDR2 SVGAGI. Trimming took off 4 bases at V and 0 bases at J, with 12 bases between the two ends. There are 15 residues in the CDR3. The CDR3 DNA reads as TGTGCCAGCAGTTCTCGGGTGACCGCTAACTATGGCTACACCTTC. It specifies CASSSRVTANYGYTF.

The chain joins TRBV7-3 to TRBJ2-3; 12 positions agree with TRBD2. V shed 5 bases, J shed 5 bases, and the junction held 5 bases outside the gene matches. The CDR3 covers 15 residues. CDR1 SGHTA and CDR2 FQGTGA come from the germline V gene. The CDR3 protein is CASSALAGGLDTQYF. The CDR3 DNA reads TGTGCCAGCAGCGCTCTAGCGGGGGGGTTAGATACGCAGTATTTT.